Below are 32 T cell receptor beta chains sequenced from a single sample in a study of blood T cell repertoires in COVID-19. Clones were read by immunoSEQ multiplex PCR, and TCRdb kept only the in-frame ones, dropping some. The profile shows roughly 72,000 clones, just over 85% of them singletons. The specimen sequenced was peripheral blood. Receptor source: a human donor in a cohort sampled during active COVID-19.

This clone showed up just once. V and J are TRBV7-8 and TRBJ2-5; 8 bases are a match to TRBD2. The CDR3 has 17 residues. Germline values: CDR1 SGHVS, CDR2 FQNEAQ. With 2 bases clipped from V and 0 bases from J, the junction kept 8 bases outside the gene matches. As DNA, the CDR3 is TGTGCCAGCAGCTTAACTAGCGGAGGCTGGTACCAAGAGACCCAGTACTTC. Translated: CASSLTSGGWYQETQYF.

Remarks on this clone: One end of the junction fails to match germline, which may point to a read error. The rearrangement uses TRBV27 and TRBJ2-3, with D perhaps TRBD1 (6 bases). The CDR3 extends over 14 amino acids. The germline V gene encodes CDR1 MNHEY and CDR2 SMNVEV (reference sequence). CDR3 region: CASSSGASIDTQYF. CDR3 DNA: TGTGCCAGCAGCTCAGGGGCTAGCATAGATACGCAGTATTTT.

The chain carries TRBV6-6 and TRBJ1-4; TRBD1 aligns across 9 bases. The V and J ends lost 1 base and 11 bases, in that order; junction bases with no gene match: 2. This CDR3 comprises 13 residues. The germline gives CDR1 MNHNY, CDR2 SVGAGI (reference sequence). CDR3 coding DNA: TGTGCCAGCAGTTACTACGGACAGGGGAAACTGTTTTTT. Its translation is CASSYYGQGKLFF.

The rearrangement joins TRBV18 to TRBJ2-7, with TRBD2 as a possible D gene (6 bases). The germline V gene encodes CDR1 KGHSH and CDR2 LQKENI. The CDR3 consists of 15 residues. Trimming shortened V by 0 bases and J by 3 bases, and 12 bases separated the two germline ends. This CDR3 is CASSPPNRENYEQYF. Written as DNA, the CDR3 is TGTGCCAGCTCACCACCGAACCGGGAGAACTACGAGCAGTACTTC.

This chain uses TRBV6-2 or TRBV6-3 with TRBJ1-2, with D possibly being TRBD1 (6 bases). The CDR3 extends over 14 amino acids. Per the germline V gene, CDR1 is MNHEY and CDR2 is SVGEGT. V was shortened by 2 bases and J by 6 bases, with 13 bases between the two germline ends. The CDR3 DNA reads as TGTGCCAGCAGTTACACAACACCAGGGGATGGCTACACCTTC. Translation gives CASSYTTPGDGYTF.

This CDR3 is CASVKGGGPETQYF. CDR3 DNA sequence: TGTGCCAGCGTCAAAGGGGGAGGGCCCGAGACCCAGTACTTC. The chain links TRBV7-9 to TRBJ2-5, with D tentatively TRBD2 (7 bases). The CDR3 covers 14 residues. V dropped 8 bases and J dropped 5 bases, with 18 bases sitting between them. CDR1 is SEHNR and CDR2 is FQNEAQ in the germline V gene (reference sequence). The variable domain in full, with the rest retrieved from reference TRBV7-9 and TRBJ2-5, is DTGVSQNPRHKITKRGQNVTFRCDPISEHNRLYWYRQTLGQGPEFLTYFQNEAQLEKSRLLSDRFSAERPKGSFSTLEIQRTEQGDSAMYLCASVKGGGPETQYFGPGTRLLVL.

CDR3 protein: CASSQEAGRKNIQYF. CDR3 nucleotides: TGTGCCAGCAGCCAAGAGGCAGGGAGGAAAAACATTCAGTACTTC. V and J are TRBV4-2 and TRBJ2-4; D possibly corresponds to TRBD2 (6 bases). Germline V gives CDR1 LGHNA, CDR2 YNFKEQ. This CDR3 has 15 residues. Trimming shortened V by 0 bases and J by 4 bases, and 10 bases separated the two germline ends.

The rearrangement links TRBV10-3 to TRBJ1-1; D ambiguous. Trimming left V 11 bases short and J 3 bases short, with 10 bases between. This CDR3 has 11 residues. In germline, CDR1 is ENHRY, CDR2 SYGVKD. The CDR3 loop is CAVRDDTEAFF. The CDR3 nucleotides read TGTGCCGTCCGGGATGACACTGAAGCTTTCTTT.

The chain is built from TRBV11-2 and TRBJ1-1; the match to TRBD1 covers 9 bases. Per the germline V gene, CDR1 is SGHAT and CDR2 is FQNNGV. V lost 4 bases to trimming and J lost 5 bases; unmatched junction nucleotides: 5. The CDR3 is 14 amino acids. The CDR3 sequence: CASSSTGGWTEAFF. The CDR3 DNA follows: TGTGCCAGCAGCTCGACAGGGGGTTGGACTGAAGCTTTCTTT.

In this sample, this clone turned up once. The chain is built from TRBV5-1 and TRBJ2-2, with 8 bases that match TRBD1. This CDR3 spans 14 amino acids. Germline lookup yields CDR1 SGHRS and CDR2 YFSETQ. With V trimmed by 4 bases and J by 3 bases, 2 bases remained unmatched. The CDR3 DNA reads as TGCGCCAGCAGCCTGGGACAGGACACCGGGGAGCTGTTTTTT. Its translation: CASSLGQDTGELFF. Based on the CDR3 plus reference TRBV5-1 and TRBJ2-2, the full variable domain is KAGVTQTPRYLIKTRGQQVTLSCSPISGHRSVSWYQQTPGQGLQFLFEYFSETQRNKGNFPGRFSGRQFSNSRSEMNVSTLELGDSALYLCASSLGQDTGELFFGEGSRLTVL.

This rearrangement joins TRBV7-2 to TRBJ2-1; D may be TRBD2 (5 bases). V lost 0 bases to trimming and J lost 2 bases, with 11 bases between them. The CDR3 runs to 16 residues. CDR1 and CDR2 from the germline V gene are SGHTA and FQGNSA. The CDR3, as DNA: TGTGCCAGCAGCTTAGCGGGAGTAATCGCCTACAATGAGCAGTTCTTC. Translation: CASSLAGVIAYNEQFF.

The DNA of the CDR3 is TGTGCCAGCAGCGTAGGGAGGGAACGGACAGGGTCGAACACCTTC. Its translation is CASSVGRERTGSNTF. This rearrangement joins TRBV9 to TRBJ1-2; 8 nucleotides align to TRBD1. From germline, CDR1 is SGDLS and CDR2 YYNGEE. The CDR3 is 15 amino acids. J was trimmed by 12 bases and V by 0 bases; bases with no gene match: 13.

This CDR3 is CASSLAGGPDTQYF. DNA for the CDR3: TGTGCCAGCAGCTTAGCCGGGGGGCCAGATACGCAGTATTTT. The V gene is TRBV5-4, the J gene TRBJ2-3; possibly TRBD2 for D (7 bases). From germline, CDR1 is SGHNT and CDR2 YYREEE (reference sequence). The V gene lost 2 bases and the J gene lost 4 bases, with 11 bases spanning the gap. The CDR3 has 14 residues.

The CDR3 nucleotides read TGTGCCAGCAGCCTACGGGACAGACGAACATACGAGCAGTACTTC. It specifies CASSLRDRRTYEQYF. This chain joins TRBV3-1 (or the pseudogene TRBV3-2) and TRBJ2-7; TRBD1 matches at 7 bases. The germline gives CDR1 LGHDT, CDR2 YNNKEL (reference sequence). V trimming: 4 bases; J trimming: 4 bases; junction bases outside the gene matches: 10. The CDR3 is 15 residues long.

The V and J genes are TRBV7-2 and TRBJ1-2; TRBD1 might be the D (6 bases). V lost 4 bases, J lost 7 bases, and 13 bases lay in between. In germline, CDR1 is SGHTA, CDR2 FQGNSA. The CDR3 runs 13 residues. The CDR3 region is CASSSQGFGGYTF. The CDR3 region has the DNA TGTGCCAGCAGCTCACAGGGATTTGGTGGCTACACCTTC.

This clone was seen only once. The chain employs TRBV12-3 or TRBV12-4 and TRBJ1-4, with a tentative D call TRBD1 (5 bases). With 4 bases removed from V and 6 bases from J, the gap between germline ends came to 9 bases. This CDR3 spans 13 amino acids. The CDR3 region has the DNA TGTGCCAGCAGTTGGGGGGAATATGAAAAACTGTTTTTT. Amino acid sequence: CASSWGEYEKLFF.

This chain joins TRBV11-3 and TRBJ1-1; D may be TRBD1 (5 bases). Trimming shortened V by 4 bases and J by 3 bases, and 12 bases separated the two germline ends. Germline V gives CDR1 SGHNT, CDR2 YENEEA. The CDR3 loop spans 14 amino acids. The chain's CDR3 is CASSSSQGYTEAFF. CDR3 nucleotide sequence: TGTGCCAGCAGCTCGAGCCAGGGCTACACTGAAGCTTTCTTT.

The J gene is TRBJ1-1, the V gene TRBV7-3, with D hard to call. Germline V gene data show CDR1 as SGHTA and CDR2 as FQGTGA. CDR3 length: 15 amino acids. Trimming took off 5 bases at V and 6 bases at J, with 19 bases between the two ends. The CDR3 loop reads CASSPQAGSFAEAFF. CDR3 bases: TGTGCCAGCAGCCCTCAAGCGGGAAGTTTCGCTGAAGCTTTCTTT.

This chain uses TRBV5-1 with TRBJ1-2; the match to TRBD1 covers 7 bases. Germline V gene lookup returns CDR1 SGHRS and CDR2 YFSETQ. Trimming removed 3 bases from V and 5 bases from J; junction bases left unmatched: 13. The CDR3 totals 16 residues. DNA for the CDR3: TGCGCCAGCAGCTCGGCGACAGGGTTTCGAATTTATGGCTACACCTTC. It specifies CASSSATGFRIYGYTF.

This rearrangement joins TRBV6-5 to TRBJ2-1, with TRBD1 matching over 8 bases. CDR1 is MNHEY, CDR2 SVGAGI, per germline. This CDR3 is 13 amino acids long. J gave up 7 bases and V 7 bases, and 6 bases lay outside the gene matches. The CDR3 region has the DNA TGTGCCAGCAACCAGGGGGCGTCAAATGAGCAGTTCTTC. As protein: CASNQGASNEQFF.

The V gene is TRBV4-2, the J gene TRBJ2-6; tentatively, D is TRBD1 (6 bases). Germline values: CDR1 LGHNA, CDR2 YNFKEQ. The CDR3 has 15 amino acids. V was trimmed by 11 bases and J by 0 bases, leaving 14 bases between them. The CDR3 nucleotides are TGTGCCGGGGGCAGGGGCAACTCTGGGGCCAACGTCCTGACTTTC. This sequence encodes CAGGRGNSGANVLTF.

The V call is TRBV6-2 or TRBV6-3, the J call TRBJ1-2, with 9 bases matching TRBD1. The V and J ends lost 5 bases and 0 bases, in that order; junction bases with no gene match: 19. This CDR3 spans 20 amino acids. Looked up from germline, CDR1 is MNHEY and CDR2 is SVGEGT. CDR3 DNA sequence: TGTGCCAGCAGTAAGCGAGTAGCCCCTCCGGACAGGGGACCTAACTATGGCTACACCTTC. Encoded protein: CASSKRVAPPDRGPNYGYTF.

The J gene is TRBJ2-7, the V gene TRBV5-4; 12 nucleotides match TRBD2. The CDR3 is 17 residues long. CDR1 is SGHNT and CDR2 is YYREEE in the germline V gene (reference sequence). Germline trimming cut 4 bases from V and 2 bases from J; bases unmatched to any gene: 10. The CDR3 DNA sequence: TGTGCCAGCAGCCCACGACTAGCGGGGGCCCGACCCTACGAGCAGTACTTC. This codes for CASSPRLAGARPYEQYF.

J is TRBJ2-3 and V is TRBV19; D remains unclear. The CDR3 totals 14 residues. Trimming took 2 bases from V and 0 from J, leaving 6 bases between them. Germline loops: CDR1 LNHDA, CDR2 SQIVND (reference sequence). In DNA, the CDR3 is TGTGCCAGTAGTATAATGGCTAGCACAGATACGCAGTATTTT. This translates into CASSIMASTDTQYF.

The chain recombines TRBV7-2 with TRBJ1-2, with D perhaps TRBD1 (5 bases). CDR3 length equals 15 residues. V lost 4 bases to trimming and J lost 8 bases, with 20 bases between them. CDR1 and CDR2 (germline): SGHTA, FQGNSA. CDR3: CASSSEALPKGGYTF. CDR3 nucleotide sequence: TGTGCCAGCAGCTCAGAGGCCTTACCCAAGGGGGGCTACACCTTC.

This clone was recorded once. The chain couples TRBV19 to TRBJ1-2; 8 nucleotides align to TRBD1. V shed 2 bases and J 13 bases; nucleotides not matched to a gene: 9. The germline V gene encodes CDR1 LNHDA and CDR2 SQIVND (reference sequence). The CDR3 has 13 amino acids. The CDR3 reads CASSIQLQGVFTF. As DNA, the CDR3 is TGTGCCAGTAGTATACAACTACAGGGGGTTTTCACCTTC.

Only one count was recorded for this clone. The rearrangement joins TRBV9 to TRBJ1-5, with 10 bases lining up with TRBD1. V lost 4 bases and J lost 4; bases outside the gene matches: 2. The CDR3 has 14 amino acids. Germline CDR1 SGDLS, CDR2 YYNGEE. The CDR3 sequence is CASSRTGGNQPQHF. The DNA of the CDR3 is TGTGCCAGCAGCCGGACAGGGGGGAATCAGCCCCAGCATTTT.

This clone was detected only once. The CDR3 spells CASKGNGGRAGVTQYF. The CDR3 DNA sequence: TGTGCCAGCAAGGGGAATGGCGGGAGGGCCGGTGTTACGCAGTATTTT. V is TRBV27 and J is TRBJ2-3, with 9 bases that match TRBD2. CDR3 length: 16 amino acids. The ends lost 7 bases at V and 8 bases at J; junction bases unmatched: 16. The germline V gene encodes CDR1 MNHEY and CDR2 SMNVEV (reference sequence).

V is TRBV27 and J is TRBJ2-1; the match to TRBD2 covers 10 bases. The junction had 12 bases not matched to a gene; V was cut back by 2 bases and J by 2 bases. The CDR3 is made up of 19 amino acids. Germline V gene sequence: CDR1 MNHEY, CDR2 SMNVEV (reference sequence). DNA for the CDR3: TGTGCCAGCAGTTTAAGACTCCTAGCGGGAGTCGGAACCTACAATGAGCAGTTCTTC. It translates to CASSLRLLAGVGTYNEQFF.

The V gene is TRBV5-6, the J gene TRBJ2-7; D is possibly TRBD2 (6 bases). Germline CDR1 and CDR2: SGHDT and YYEEEE. The V end was cut by 4 bases, the J end by 0 bases, with 11 bases between. CDR3 length equals 14 residues. The CDR3 sequence: CASSRGASSYEQYF. The CDR3 nucleotides are TGTGCCAGCAGCCGCGGGGCGAGCTCCTACGAGCAGTACTTC.

This chain links TRBV11-2 with TRBJ1-2, with 7 positions matching TRBD1. CDR3 size: 13 residues. CDR1 SGHAT and CDR2 FQNNGV come from the germline V gene. V lost 3 bases and J lost 8; bases outside the gene matches: 6. This chain's CDR3 is CASSFSGTDGYTF. CDR3 sequence (DNA): TGTGCCAGCAGCTTTTCCGGGACAGACGGCTACACCTTC.

The V gene is TRBV18, the J gene TRBJ1-2; 10 nucleotides line up with TRBD1. Per the germline V gene, CDR1 is KGHSH and CDR2 is LQKENI. The CDR3 spans 13 residues. With 4 bases clipped from V and 14 bases from J, the junction kept 10 bases outside the gene matches. The CDR3 coding sequence is TGTGCCAGCTCACAGTCCGACAGGGGGCATGGGACCTTC. This encodes CASSQSDRGHGTF.